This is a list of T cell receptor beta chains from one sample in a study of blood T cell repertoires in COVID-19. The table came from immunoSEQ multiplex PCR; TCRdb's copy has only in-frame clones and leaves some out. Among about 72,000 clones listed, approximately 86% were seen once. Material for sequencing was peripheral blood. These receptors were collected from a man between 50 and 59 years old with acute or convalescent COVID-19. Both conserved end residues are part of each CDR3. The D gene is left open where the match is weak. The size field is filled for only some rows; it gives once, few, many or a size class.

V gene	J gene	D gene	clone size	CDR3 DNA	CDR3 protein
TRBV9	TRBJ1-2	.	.	TGTGCCAGCAGGGGGGCCAGGGACCCGGTGGGGTACACCTTC	CASRGARDPVGYTF
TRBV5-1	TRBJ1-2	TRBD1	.	TGCGCCAGCAGTCCCGGACAGGAGCGTAACTATGGCTACACCTTC	CASSPGQERNYGYTF
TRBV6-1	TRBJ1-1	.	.	TGTGCCAGCAGTGAACAGGGGCGGACTGAAGCTTTCTTT	CASSEQGRTEAFF
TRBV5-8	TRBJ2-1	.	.	TGTGCCAGCAGCTTGGGTCAGTACAATGAGCAGTTCTTC	CASSLGQYNEQFF
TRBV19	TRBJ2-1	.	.	TGTGCCAGTAGTATCGTTGGCCTCCACAATGAGCAGTTCTTC	CASSIVGLHNEQFF
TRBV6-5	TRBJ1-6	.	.	TGTGCCAGCAGTCAGGCCGGTCTTTCACCCCTCCACTTT	CASSQAGLSPLHF
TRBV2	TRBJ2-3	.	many	TGTGCCAGCTGGAACCGGGGGACGGAAAGCACAGATACGCAGTATTTT	CASWNRGTESTDTQYF
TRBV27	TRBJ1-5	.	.	TGTGCCAGCAGTTTAAGTCCGCCCTATAGCAATCAGCCCCAGCATTTT	CASSLSPPYSNQPQHF
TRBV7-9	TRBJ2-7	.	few	TGTGCCAGCAGCCCCCAGGAAAGCTCCTACGAGCAGTACTTC	CASSPQESSYEQYF
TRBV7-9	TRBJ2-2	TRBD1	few	TGTGCCAGCAGCTTAGTCGCCGGACAGGGTGGCGGGGAGCTGTTTTTT	CASSLVAGQGGGELFF
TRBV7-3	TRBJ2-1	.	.	TGTGCCAGCAGCCCCAAGCCCCTTAGCCCTTGGTTGTTCTTC	CASSPKPLSPWLFF
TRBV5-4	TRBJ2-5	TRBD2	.	TGTGCCAGCAGCTTGGAGGGCGGGGGGGAAGAGACCCAGTACTTC	CASSLEGGGEETQYF
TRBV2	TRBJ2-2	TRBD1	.	TGTGCCAGCAGTGAAGAGGGGGCGGGCACCGGGGAGCTGTTTTTT	CASSEEGAGTGELFF
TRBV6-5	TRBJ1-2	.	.	TGTGCCAGCAGTCAACAGGGTTACTATGGCTACACCTTC	CASSQQGYYGYTF
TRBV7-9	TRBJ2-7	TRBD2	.	TGTGCCAGCAGCTCCCGGGGAGGGAACGAGCAGTACTTC	CASSSRGGNEQYF
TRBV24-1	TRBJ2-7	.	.	TGTGCCACCCATCAACCCAGGGGTAAGGGACACGAGCAGTACTTC	CATHQPRGKGHEQYF
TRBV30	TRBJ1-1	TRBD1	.	TGTGCCTGGACAGTACAGGGGTCGTACACTGAAGCTTTCTTT	CAWTVQGSYTEAFF
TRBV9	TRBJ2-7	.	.	TGTGCCAGCAGCGTAGAGTGGGCCAGCTCCTACGAGCAGTACTTC	CASSVEWASSYEQYF
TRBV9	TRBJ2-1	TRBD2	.	TGTGCCAGCATCCCCGGACTAGCGGGGAATGAGCAGTTCTTC	CASIPGLAGNEQFF
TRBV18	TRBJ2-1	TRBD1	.	TGTGCCAGCTCACCACTATTAGGGACAGGGTCCTACAATGAGCAGTTCTTC	CASSPLLGTGSYNEQFF
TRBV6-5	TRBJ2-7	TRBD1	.	TGTGCCAGCAGTCGACAGGGGACCGAGCAGTACTTC	CASSRQGTEQYF
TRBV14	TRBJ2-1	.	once	TGTGCCAGCAACCAAGGTCGCGGGCTAAACAATGAGCAGTTCTTC	CASNQGRGLNNEQFF
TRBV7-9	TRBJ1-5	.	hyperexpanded	TGTGCCAGCAGTTCCGACTGGAATCAGCCCCAGCATTTT	CASSSDWNQPQHF
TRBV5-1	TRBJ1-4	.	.	TGCGCCAGCAGCCCAATGACAGGTTATAATGAAAAACTGTTTTTT	CASSPMTGYNEKLFF
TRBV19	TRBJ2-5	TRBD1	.	TGTGCCAGTGGCAGGGGGATAGAGGAGACCCAGTACTTC	CASGRGIEETQYF
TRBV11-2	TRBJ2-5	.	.	TGTGCCAGCAGTTTAACTAGATCCGGCGAGACCCAGTACTTC	CASSLTRSGETQYF
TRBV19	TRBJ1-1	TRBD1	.	TGTGCCAGTAAGGGGGCCACTGAAGCTTTCTTT	CASKGATEAFF
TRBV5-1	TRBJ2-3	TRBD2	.	TGCGCCAGCAGCCTGGGACTAGCGGGGGTAACAGATACGCAGTATTTT	CASSLGLAGVTDTQYF
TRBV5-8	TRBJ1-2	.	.	TGTGCCAGCAGCTTAGGGGGACAAAACTATGGCTACACCTTC	CASSLGGQNYGYTF
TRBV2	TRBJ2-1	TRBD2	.	TGTGCCAGCAATGGACTAGCGGGGCTCAATGAGCAGTTCTTC	CASNGLAGLNEQFF
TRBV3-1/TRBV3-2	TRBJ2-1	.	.	TGTGCCAGCAGCCCGGGGGGACACTACAATGAGCAGTTCTTC	CASSPGGHYNEQFF
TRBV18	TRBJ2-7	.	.	TGTGCCAGCTCCCACAACGACTACGAGCAGTACTTC	CASSHNDYEQYF
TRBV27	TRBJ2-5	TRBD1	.	TGTGCCAGCAGTTTGCGACAGGGGAGTCAAGAGACCCAGTACTTC	CASSLRQGSQETQYF
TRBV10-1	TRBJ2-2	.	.	TGCGCCAGCAGTAGCGGAACTGCGAACACCGGGGAGCTGTTTTTT	CASSSGTANTGELFF
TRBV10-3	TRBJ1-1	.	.	TGTGCCATCAGTGAAGGGGTCCAGAACACTGAAGCTTTCTTT	CAISEGVQNTEAFF
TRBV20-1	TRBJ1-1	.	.	TGCAGTGCTAGGCCGCAGATTGGCGCTTTCTTT	CSARPQIGAFF
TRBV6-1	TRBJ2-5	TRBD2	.	TGTGCCAGCAGTGGTCGGACTAGCGGGGGGCCGGAGACCCAGTACTTC	CASSGRTSGGPETQYF
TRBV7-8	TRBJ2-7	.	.	TGTGCCAGCAGCTTAGATGCGGGGTCCCCCTACGAGCAGTACTTC	CASSLDAGSPYEQYF
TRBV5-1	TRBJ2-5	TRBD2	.	TGCGCCAGCAGCTTGAGAGCGGGGGCGGGGGAGACCCAGTACTTC	CASSLRAGAGETQYF
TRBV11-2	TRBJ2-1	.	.	TGTGCCAGCAGCTTAGTGGTGGTAGAAGATGAGCAGTTCTTC	CASSLVVVEDEQFF
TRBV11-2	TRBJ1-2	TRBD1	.	TGTGCCAGCAGCCGAGGACAGGGCTATGGCTACACCTTC	CASSRGQGYGYTF
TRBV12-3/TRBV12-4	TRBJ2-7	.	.	TGTGCCAGCAGTCGTGGAGGGGCGTGGGAGCAGTACTTC	CASSRGGAWEQYF
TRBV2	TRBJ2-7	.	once	TGTGCCAGAGGGACTTCTGCCTACGAGCAGTACTTC	CARGTSAYEQYF
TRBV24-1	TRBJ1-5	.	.	TGTGCCACCCAGCGAGAGAGCAATCAGCCCCAGCATTTT	CATQRESNQPQHF
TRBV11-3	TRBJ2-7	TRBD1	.	TGTGCCAGCAGTCAAGCCGGGACAGGTGACTACGAGCAGTACTTC	CASSQAGTGDYEQYF